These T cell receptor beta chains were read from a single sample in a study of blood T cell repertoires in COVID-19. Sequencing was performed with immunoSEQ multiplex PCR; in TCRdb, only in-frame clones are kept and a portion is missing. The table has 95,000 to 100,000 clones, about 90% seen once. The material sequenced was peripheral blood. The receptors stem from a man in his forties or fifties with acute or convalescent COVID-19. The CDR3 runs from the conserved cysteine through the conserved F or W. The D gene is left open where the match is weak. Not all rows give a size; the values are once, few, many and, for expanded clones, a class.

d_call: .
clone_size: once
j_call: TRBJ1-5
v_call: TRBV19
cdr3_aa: CASRVTENSNQPQHF
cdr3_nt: TGTGCCAGTAGAGTGACAGAAAATAGCAATCAGCCCCAGCATTTT

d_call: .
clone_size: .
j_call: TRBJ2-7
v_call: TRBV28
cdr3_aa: CASSLGGDIYF
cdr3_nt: TGTGCCAGCAGTTTAGGAGGAGACATCTACTTC

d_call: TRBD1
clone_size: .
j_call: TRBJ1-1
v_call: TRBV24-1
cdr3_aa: CATSGVGQVTGAFF
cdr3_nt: TGTGCCACCAGTGGGGTGGGACAGGTTACAGGAGCTTTCTTT

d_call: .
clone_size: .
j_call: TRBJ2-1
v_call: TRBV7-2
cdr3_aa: CASSLAMRAEQFF
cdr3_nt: TGTGCCAGCAGCTTAGCGATGAGGGCTGAGCAGTTCTTC

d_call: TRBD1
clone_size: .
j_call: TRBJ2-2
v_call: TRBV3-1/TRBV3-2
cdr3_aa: CASSPGTANTGELFF
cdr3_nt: TGTGCCAGCAGCCCCGGGACAGCTAACACCGGGGAGCTGTTTTTT

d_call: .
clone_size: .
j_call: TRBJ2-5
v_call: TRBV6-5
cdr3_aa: CASSHLTGRETQYF
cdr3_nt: TGTGCCAGCAGCCACTTGACAGGCCGGGAGACCCAGTACTTC

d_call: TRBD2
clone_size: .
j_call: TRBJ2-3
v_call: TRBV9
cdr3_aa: CASNLQGLAGDHSYTDTQYF
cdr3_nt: TGTGCCAGCAACTTACAGGGACTAGCGGGGGACCACTCTTACACAGATACGCAGTATTTT

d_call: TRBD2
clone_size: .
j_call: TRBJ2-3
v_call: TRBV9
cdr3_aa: CASSVSAGVPTSTDTQYF
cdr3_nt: TGTGCCAGCAGCGTGTCAGCGGGGGTCCCGACTAGCACAGATACGCAGTATTTT

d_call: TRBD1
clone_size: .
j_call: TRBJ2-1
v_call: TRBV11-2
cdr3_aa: CASSSRDREQFF
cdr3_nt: TGTGCCAGCAGCTCCCGGGACAGGGAGCAGTTCTTC

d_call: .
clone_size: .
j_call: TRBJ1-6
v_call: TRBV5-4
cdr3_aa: CASSSGFHNSPLHF
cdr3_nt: TGTGCCAGCAGCTCGGGATTCCATAATTCACCCCTCCACTTT

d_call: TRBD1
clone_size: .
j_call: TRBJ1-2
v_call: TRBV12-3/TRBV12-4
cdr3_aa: CASSLGQGGGYTF
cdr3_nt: TGTGCCAGCAGTTTGGGACAGGGGGGAGGCTACACCTTC

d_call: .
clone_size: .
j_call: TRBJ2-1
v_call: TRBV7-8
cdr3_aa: CASSLRERRQDGFF
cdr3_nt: TGTGCCAGCAGCTTAAGGGAGCGGCGCCAAGACGGGTTCTTC

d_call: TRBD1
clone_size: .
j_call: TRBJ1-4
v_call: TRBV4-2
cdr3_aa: CASSQDKDRGRPNEKLFF
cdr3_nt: TGTGCCAGCAGCCAAGACAAGGACAGGGGGCGGCCTAATGAAAAACTGTTTTTT

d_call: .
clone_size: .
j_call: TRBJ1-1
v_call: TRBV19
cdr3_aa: CASSPNTEAFF
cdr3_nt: TGTGCCAGTAGCCCAAACACTGAAGCTTTCTTT

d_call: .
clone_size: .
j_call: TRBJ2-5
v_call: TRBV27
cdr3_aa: CASSPRRPGGWGSVAEETQYF
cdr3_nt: TGTGCCAGCAGTCCACGTCGACCCGGAGGATGGGGATCCGTAGCCGAAGAGACCCAGTACTTC

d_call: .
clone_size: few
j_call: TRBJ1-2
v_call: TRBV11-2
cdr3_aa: CASSQQENYGYTF
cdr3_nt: TGTGCCAGCAGCCAACAGGAAAACTATGGCTACACCTTC

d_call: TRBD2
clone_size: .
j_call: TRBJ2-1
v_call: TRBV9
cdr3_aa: CASSGPIAGGRAGEQFF
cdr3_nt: TGTGCCAGCAGCGGGCCTATAGCGGGGGGCCGGGCGGGTGAGCAGTTCTTC

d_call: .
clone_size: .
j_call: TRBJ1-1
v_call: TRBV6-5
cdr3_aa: CASTPIPGMNTEAFF
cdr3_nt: TGTGCCAGCACGCCGATTCCAGGAATGAACACTGAAGCTTTCTTT

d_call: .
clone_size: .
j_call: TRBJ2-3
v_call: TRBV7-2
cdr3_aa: CASSLLDTQYF
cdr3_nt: TGTGCCAGCAGCTTACTGGATACGCAGTATTTT

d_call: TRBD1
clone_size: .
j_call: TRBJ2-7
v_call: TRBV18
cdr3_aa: CASSPLRTGGSDEQYF
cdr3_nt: TGTGCCAGCTCACCACTTAGGACAGGGGGCAGCGACGAGCAGTACTTC

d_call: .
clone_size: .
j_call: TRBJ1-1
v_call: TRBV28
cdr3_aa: CASALGGVNTEAFF
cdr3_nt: TGTGCCAGCGCACTAGGGGGGGTGAACACTGAAGCTTTCTTT

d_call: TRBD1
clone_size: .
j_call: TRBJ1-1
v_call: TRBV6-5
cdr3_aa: CASSDSRTGEAFF
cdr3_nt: TGTGCCAGCAGTGACTCCCGGACAGGTGAAGCTTTCTTT

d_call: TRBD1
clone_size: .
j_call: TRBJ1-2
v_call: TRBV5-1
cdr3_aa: CASSPDRGLGYTF
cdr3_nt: TGCGCCAGCAGCCCGGACAGGGGGCTTGGCTACACCTTC

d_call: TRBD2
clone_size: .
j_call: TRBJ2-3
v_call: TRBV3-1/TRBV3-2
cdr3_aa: CASSPQDLAGRTDTQYF
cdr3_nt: TGTGCCAGCAGCCCTCAGGATCTAGCGGGGCGCACAGATACGCAGTATTTT